The 15 T cell receptor beta chains below come from one sample, sequenced in a study of identifying expanded T cells in peripheral blood. The protocol was immunoSEQ multiplex PCR, while the TCRdb copy is restricted to in-frame clones and leaves out a portion. The data show about 50,000 clones, about 80% seen once. The sequenced sample consisted of blood. These receptors all come from a person aged 18 to 75 in good health.

The rearrangement links TRBV5-4 to TRBJ2-5; TRBD2 aligns across 9 bases. The CDR3 loop spans 18 amino acids. The trim removed 2 bases at V and 4 bases at J, leaving 15 bases unmatched. Germline CDR1 is SGHNT and CDR2 is YYREEE (reference sequence). The CDR3 DNA sequence: TGTGCCAGCAGCTTTGGCTCTCCTAGCGGGGCACAAAGAGAGACCCAGTACTTC. This sequence encodes CASSFGSPSGAQRETQYF.

This clone came up a few times. The chain combines TRBV28 with TRBJ1-1; D is unresolved. Germline assignment: CDR1 MDHEN and CDR2 SYDVKM. Trimming took 10 bases from V and 1 from J, leaving 7 bases between them. This CDR3 has 11 residues. The CDR3 DNA sequence: TGTGCCACCACTGGGAACACTGAAGCTTTCTTT. This gives the protein CATTGNTEAFF.

The chain recombines TRBV5-1 with TRBJ2-3; D gene unclear. V was clipped by 5 bases and J by 5 bases, with 15 bases between them. Germline V gives CDR1 SGHRS, CDR2 YFSETQ. This CDR3 has 14 residues. This CDR3 reads CASSSGRARDTQYF. The CDR3 bases are TGCGCCAGCAGTTCCGGTAGGGCGAGAGATACGCAGTATTTT.

This chain joins TRBV6-1 and TRBJ2-7; 11 bases are shared with TRBD1. The CDR3 has 14 residues. V was clipped by 2 bases and J by 7 bases; unmatched bases: 4. Germline CDR1 reads MNHNS; CDR2 reads SASEGT. CDR3 amino acids: CASSEQDRGLEQYV. The CDR3 DNA is TGTGCCAGCAGTGAACAGGACAGGGGGCTTGAGCAGTACGTC.

This clone has just one count. The V call is TRBV19, the J call TRBJ2-1, with TRBD2 matching over 7 bases. The CDR3 totals 15 residues. Germline CDR1 and CDR2: LNHDA and SQIVND (reference sequence). Trimming removed 3 bases from V and 4 bases from J; junction bases left unmatched: 6. CDR3 sequence reads: CASSIRDYGYNEQFF. Here the CDR3 DNA reads TGTGCCAGTAGTATCAGGGACTATGGGTACAATGAGCAGTTCTTC.

This chain joins TRBV7-9 and TRBJ2-1; TRBD2 agrees at 8 bases. Germline V lookup: CDR1 SEHNR, CDR2 FQNEAQ (reference sequence). There are 16 residues in the CDR3. J was trimmed by 0 bases and V by 6 bases; bases with no gene match: 7. CDR3 sequence: CASSKRERSSYNEQFF. Written as DNA, the CDR3 is TGTGCCAGCAGTAAGCGGGAGCGAAGCTCCTACAATGAGCAGTTCTTC.

A single count supports this clone. V and J are TRBV14 and TRBJ2-1, with D perhaps matching TRBD2 (5 bases). From germline, CDR1 is SGHDN and CDR2 FVKESK. The V end lost 0 bases, the J end lost 3 bases, and 12 bases lay between the germline ends. The CDR3 length is 16 residues. The CDR3 reads CASSQDTQRNYNEQFF. Written as DNA, the CDR3 is TGTGCCAGCAGCCAAGACACCCAGCGGAACTACAATGAGCAGTTCTTC.

V gene TRBV21-1 combines with J gene TRBJ1-1; TRBD1, the table's D call, lacks a check against the DNA. TRBV21-1 is recorded as a pseudogene. The CDR3 extends over 17 amino acids. The DNA of the CDR3 is TGTGCCAGCAGCAAAGATTGGGGACAGCGGCGGGGCACTGAAGCTTTCTTT. Amino acids: CASSKDWGQRRGTEAFF.

The gene calls are TRBV6-5 and TRBJ1-2; unclear D gene. The CDR3 has 14 residues. The V and J ends lost 6 bases and 8 bases respectively, with 19 bases between them. From germline, CDR1 is MNHEY and CDR2 SVGAGI. The CDR3 loop reads CASRGSSGFGGYTF. CDR3 nucleotide sequence: TGTGCCAGCAGAGGGTCATCGGGATTCGGCGGCTACACCTTC.

This rearrangement joins TRBV5-5 to TRBJ2-1; 11 bases are a match to TRBD2. V shed 1 base, J shed 6 bases, and the junction held 6 bases outside the gene matches. Germline-derived CDR1 and CDR2 are SGHKS and YYEKEE (reference sequence). The CDR3 extends over 16 amino acids. CDR3 bases: TGTGCCAGCAGCTTGTTAGCGGGAGGGGTCCCCAATGAGCAGTTCTTC. As protein: CASSLLAGGVPNEQFF.

The CDR3 region is CAISDSLGTQYF. The CDR3, as DNA: TGTGCCATCAGTGACAGTCTGGGAACGCAGTATTTT. The chain uses TRBV10-3 and TRBJ2-3, with D uncertain. V was cut by 3 bases and J by 9 bases, with 10 bases left in between. Looked up from germline, CDR1 is ENHRY and CDR2 is SYGVKD. The CDR3 spans 12 residues.

This clone showed up just once. CDR3 residues: CAWDPPGANVLTF. The CDR3 nucleotides read TGTGCCTGGGATCCCCCCGGGGCCAACGTCCTGACTTTC. The rearrangement links TRBV30 to TRBJ2-6; D not certain. The V gene lost 5 bases and the J gene lost 4 bases, with 9 bases spanning the gap. Germline V gives CDR1 GTSNPN, CDR2 SVGIG (reference sequence). This CDR3 is 13 amino acids long. Based on the CDR3 plus reference TRBV30 and TRBJ2-6, the full variable domain is SQTIHQWPATLVQPVGSPLSLECTVEGTSNPNLYWYRQAAGRGLQLLFYSVGIGQISSEVPQNLSASRPQDRQFILSSKKLLLSDSGFYLCAWDPPGANVLTFGAGSRLTVL.

The chain has TRBV2 and TRBJ1-2; D is perhaps TRBD1 (5 bases). Looked up from germline, CDR1 is SNHLY and CDR2 is FYNNEI. V dropped 5 bases and J dropped 2 bases, with 33 bases sitting between them. The length of the CDR3 is 21 residues. CDR3 sequence: CASSKPLPPQLWSGANYGYTF. As DNA, the CDR3 is TGTGCCAGCAGTAAGCCCCTTCCCCCCCAACTTTGGTCCGGGGCAAACTATGGCTACACCTTC. Full variable domain (outside the CDR3, taken from reference TRBV2 and TRBJ1-2): EPEVTQTPSHQVTQMGQEVILRCVPISNHLYFYWYRQILGQKVEFLVSFYNNEISEKSEIFDDQFSVERPDGSNFTLKIRSTKLEDSAMYFCASSKPLPPQLWSGANYGYTFGSGTRLTVV.

The genes are TRBV21-1 and TRBJ2-7; TRBD1, the table's D call, was not compared with the DNA. TRBV21-1 is assigned pseudogene status. CDR3 size: 13 residues. CDR3 amino acids: CASSKGQGDEQYV. DNA of the CDR3: TGTGCCAGCAGCAAAGGACAGGGCGACGAGCAGTACGTC.

The chain employs TRBV5-1 and TRBJ2-2; D is possibly TRBD1 (6 bases). V dropped 0 bases and J dropped 1 base, with 19 bases sitting between them. The length of the CDR3 is 19 residues. The germline CDR1 and CDR2 sequences are SGHRS and YFSETQ. The CDR3 loop is CASSLAGPGAPGNTGELFF. For the CDR3, the DNA is TGCGCCAGCAGCTTGGCTGGACCAGGGGCTCCGGGGAACACCGGGGAGCTGTTTTTT.